The source of this T cell receptor beta chain is a study of cytomegalovirus exposure and HLA in healthy donors. Study results and limitations: The study listed 164 cytomegalovirus-associated TCR beta chains.

The V gene lost 7 bases and the J gene lost 0 bases, with 9 bases spanning the gap. CDR1 is MNHEY and CDR2 is SMNVEV in the germline V gene (reference sequence). This CDR3 is 13 amino acids long. The PCR was carried out with 60 Vbeta primers and 13 Jbeta primers. Measured with immunoSEQ multiplex PCR; TCRdb has only the in-frame clones, and not every one. The sample lists more than 150,000 clones; more than 85% were seen once. Remarks on this clone: The antigen is not known.

Sequenced material: PBMCs. The sequence came from a girl under three years old in good health and CMV-seronegative. V usage is TRBV27 and J usage is TRBJ1-1, with D possibly TRBD1 on 5 matching bases. The DNA of the CDR3 is TGTGCCAGCACCCAGGGCATGAACACTGAAGCTTTCTTT. It is translated as CASTQGMNTEAFF.